These 26 T cell receptor beta chains were sequenced from one sample in a study of blood T cell repertoires in COVID-19. Profiling relied on immunoSEQ multiplex PCR, and the TCRdb table lists in-frame clones only, not all of them. Of 160,000 or so clones listed, around 84% are singletons. The source material was PBMCs or T cells enriched from blood (not recorded which). All receptors derive from a man between 40 and 49 years old who had recovered from COVID-19.

The V and J genes are TRBV5-4 and TRBJ2-2, with 7 bases aligning to TRBD1. Germline loops: CDR1 SGHNT, CDR2 YYREEE (reference sequence). Germline trimming cut 5 bases from V and 3 bases from J; bases unmatched to any gene: 7. This CDR3 has 15 amino acids. In DNA, the CDR3 is TGTGCCAGCAGTTCAGGGGACAGCTACACCGGGGAGCTGTTTTTT. It specifies CASSSGDSYTGELFF.

V gene TRBV11-2 combines with J gene TRBJ2-1, with D maybe TRBD2 (6 bases). Trimming took 2 bases from V and 6 from J, leaving 17 bases between them. Germline V lookup: CDR1 SGHAT, CDR2 FQNNGV. This CDR3 comprises 16 residues. CDR3 sequence: CASSLYSSASLNEQFF. The CDR3 DNA follows: TGTGCCAGCAGCTTATACTCTAGCGCCAGTCTCAATGAGCAGTTCTTC.

The genes are TRBV4-1 and TRBJ2-5; D might be TRBD1 (5 bases). Trimming took off 0 bases at V and 5 bases at J, with 13 bases between the two ends. The CDR3 has 15 amino acids. Per germline, CDR1 MGHRA and CDR2 YSYEKL. Here the CDR3 reads CASSQEEQGWETQYF. The DNA for the CDR3 is TGCGCCAGCAGCCAAGAGGAGCAGGGATGGGAGACCCAGTACTTC.

This clone was observed many times. V and J are TRBV6-2 or TRBV6-3 and TRBJ2-2; the D gene is possibly TRBD2 (5 bases). Trimming left V 5 bases short and J 6 bases short, with 13 bases between. The germline V gene has CDR1 MNHEY and CDR2 SVGEGT. The CDR3 has 14 amino acids. The CDR3 coding sequence is TGTGCCAGCAGTCCCAGGTTGGAGGCCGGGGAGCTGTTTTTT. It specifies CASSPRLEAGELFF.

The chain combines TRBV13 with TRBJ2-1, with D possibly being TRBD2 (7 bases). Between the trimmed V and J ends, which lost 6 bases and 6 bases, there was a span of 18 bases. Germline V gives CDR1 PRHDT, CDR2 FYEKMQ (reference sequence). This CDR3 is 15 amino acids long. Here the CDR3 reads CASSRGANRGNEQFF. The CDR3, as DNA: TGTGCCAGCAGTCGGGGGGCTAATCGGGGCAATGAGCAGTTCTTC. The variable domain in full, completed from reference TRBV13 and TRBJ2-1, reads AAGVIQSPRHLIKEKRETATLKCYPIPRHDTVYWYQQGPGQDPQFLISFYEKMQSDKGSIPDRFSAQQFSDYHSELNMSSLELGDSALYFCASSRGANRGNEQFFGPGTRLTVL.

The chain couples TRBV9 to TRBJ2-2; D uncertain. This CDR3 contains 14 residues. The germline gives CDR1 SGDLS, CDR2 YYNGEE. Deletions cut 0 bases from V and 0 bases from J, with 3 bases between. DNA of the CDR3: TGTGCCAGCAGCGTAGCTCCGAACACCGGGGAGCTGTTTTTT. This translates into CASSVAPNTGELFF.

The gene calls are TRBV7-9 and TRBJ1-2, with D possibly being TRBD1 (5 bases). V lost 0 bases to trimming and J lost 0 bases, with 8 bases between them. The CDR3 extends over 15 amino acids. Germline lookup yields CDR1 SEHNR and CDR2 FQNEAQ (reference sequence). The CDR3 loop is CASSLAGTPNYGYTF. In DNA form, the CDR3 reads TGTGCCAGCAGCTTAGCGGGGACTCCTAACTATGGCTACACCTTC.

The chain employs TRBV7-9 and TRBJ2-3, with D maybe TRBD2 (7 bases). CDR1 is SEHNR and CDR2 is FQNEAQ in the germline V gene (reference sequence). This CDR3 region has 17 residues. Trimming left V 1 base short and J 0 bases short, with 14 bases between. The DNA of the CDR3 is TGTGCCAGCAGCTTAGTGGGGGGGCCCTATAGCACAGATACGCAGTATTTT. This sequence encodes CASSLVGGPYSTDTQYF.

The genes are TRBV9 and TRBJ2-7; D may be TRBD1 (5 bases). CDR3 length equals 12 residues. Germline CDR1 is SGDLS and CDR2 is YYNGEE. The V gene lost 3 bases and the J gene lost 3 bases, with 7 bases spanning the gap. The CDR3 coding sequence is TGTGCCAGCAGCGGAGACAGCTACGAGCAGTACTTC. It translates to CASSGDSYEQYF.

The V gene is TRBV9, the J gene TRBJ2-3; 10 bases are a match to TRBD2. The CDR3 spans 19 residues. The ends lost 1 base at V and 0 bases at J; junction bases unmatched: 11. Looked up from germline, CDR1 is SGDLS and CDR2 is YYNGEE. CDR3 sequence reads: CASSVRGLAPYSSTDTQYF. As DNA, the CDR3 is TGTGCCAGCAGCGTAAGGGGACTAGCGCCTTATTCTAGCACAGATACGCAGTATTTT.

The genes are TRBV4-1 and TRBJ2-1, with a tentative D call TRBD2 (7 bases). Trimming left V 2 bases short and J 7 bases short, with 18 bases between. Germline V gene sequence: CDR1 MGHRA, CDR2 YSYEKL. This CDR3 comprises 16 residues. This CDR3 reads CASSQTKGGGSNEQFF. For the CDR3, the DNA is TGCGCCAGCAGCCAAACCAAAGGGGGGGGGAGTAATGAGCAGTTCTTC.

This rearrangement joins TRBV6-5 to TRBJ2-2; D gene unclear. The CDR3 spans 16 residues. CDR1 MNHEY and CDR2 SVGAGI come from the germline V gene. V gave up 1 base and J gave up 2 bases, with 11 bases separating them. The CDR3 protein is CASSYYVALNTGELFF. Here the CDR3 DNA reads TGTGCCAGCAGTTACTATGTTGCACTCAACACCGGGGAGCTGTTTTTT.

This clone was recorded only once. This chain's CDR3 is CASSDKGGGVLNSPLHF. The CDR3, as DNA: TGTGCCAGTAGTGACAAGGGAGGAGGAGTACTAAATTCACCCCTCCACTTT. This sequence joins TRBV19 and TRBJ1-6, with D unclear. The CDR3 spans 17 residues. The ends were cut back, 5 bases at V and 7 bases at J, with 21 bases in the middle. The germline V gene encodes CDR1 LNHDA and CDR2 SQIVND (reference sequence).

The chain joins TRBV5-6 to TRBJ1-4; TRBD1 might be the D (5 bases). Germline V gene sequence: CDR1 SGHDT, CDR2 YYEEEE. V was pared by 3 bases and J by 5 bases, with 14 bases between. This CDR3 has 15 amino acids. The CDR3 DNA follows: TGTGCCAGCAGCTCGCGGATACAGGTGAATGAAAAACTGTTTTTT. Amino acid sequence: CASSSRIQVNEKLFF.

The DNA of the CDR3 is TGTGCCAGTACCAGCTGGCGGTCGAACACCGGGGAGCTGTTTTTT. Encoded protein: CASTSWRSNTGELFF. This chain links TRBV19 with TRBJ2-2, with D unclear. This CDR3 is 15 amino acids long. Trimming cost V 7 bases and J 0 bases, with 12 bases left between them. Looked up from germline, CDR1 is LNHDA and CDR2 is SQIVND (reference sequence).

The V call is TRBV3-1 (or the pseudogene TRBV3-2), the J call TRBJ2-3; 13 bases agree with TRBD2. The CDR3 is 21 amino acids. The germline gives CDR1 LGHDT, CDR2 YNNKEL (reference sequence). The junction had 15 bases not matched to a gene; V was cut back by 2 bases and J by 1 base. The CDR3 reads CASSQTDLLLAGGRRTDTQYF. The CDR3 DNA reads as TGTGCCAGCAGCCAAACCGACCTTCTACTAGCGGGGGGGCGTCGCACAGATACGCAGTATTTT.

The CDR3 reads CASSWGDRENEKLFF. In DNA, the CDR3 is TGTGCCAGCAGCTGGGGGGACAGGGAAAATGAAAAACTGTTTTTT. This chain links TRBV7-9 with TRBJ1-4; 9 bases map to TRBD1. CDR1 is SEHNR, CDR2 FQNEAQ, per germline (reference sequence). The CDR3 spans 15 residues. V was clipped by 4 bases and J by 5 bases; unmatched bases: 5.

This clone was seen only once. The rearrangement uses TRBV24-1 and TRBJ2-1; the match to TRBD1 covers 8 bases. Trimming cost V 5 bases and J 8 bases; bases outside gene matches: 7. Germline CDR1 and CDR2: KGHDR and SFDVKD. CDR3 length equals 14 residues. CDR3 sequence reads: CATSGGTGPDEQFF. DNA for the CDR3: TGTGCCACCAGTGGCGGGACAGGTCCGGATGAGCAGTTCTTC.

The V gene is TRBV30, the J gene TRBJ2-7; the D gene is possibly TRBD2 (7 bases). Trimming removed 4 bases from V and 4 bases from J, with 14 bases in between. The length of the CDR3 is 13 residues. CDR1 and CDR2 (germline): GTSNPN, SVGIG (reference sequence). CDR3 residues: CAWTGGQSYEQYF. CDR3 bases: TGTGCCTGGACCGGGGGGCAGTCATACGAGCAGTACTTC. The full variable domain, its missing parts supplied by reference TRBV30 and TRBJ2-7, is SQTIHQWPATLVQPVGSPLSLECTVEGTSNPNLYWYRQAAGRGLQLLFYSVGIGQISSEVPQNLSASRPQDRQFILSSKKLLLSDSGFYLCAWTGGQSYEQYFGPGTRLTVT.

The chain joins TRBV30 to TRBJ2-5, with TRBD1 matching over 7 bases. This CDR3 region has 12 residues. The germline CDR1 and CDR2 sequences are GTSNPN and SVGIG (reference sequence). With V trimmed by 3 bases and J by 4 bases, 2 bases remained unmatched. CDR3 DNA sequence: TGTGCCTGGAGCGCAGGGGGAGAGACCCAGTACTTC. Amino acids: CAWSAGGETQYF.

This chain joins TRBV5-1 and TRBJ1-4; D is uncertain. The CDR3 totals 14 residues. Germline CDR1 SGHRS, CDR2 YFSETQ. Trimming took 8 bases from V and 0 from J, leaving 11 bases between them. The CDR3, as DNA: TGCGCCAGTTCAACAGATCCAACTAATGAAAAACTGTTTTTT. Translating it yields CASSTDPTNEKLFF.

The chain employs TRBV4-2 and TRBJ1-6, with 10 bases lining up with TRBD1. Germline V CDR1 and CDR2: LGHNA, YNFKEQ. With 1 base clipped from V and 9 bases from J, the junction kept 9 bases outside the gene matches. The CDR3 loop spans 17 amino acids. CDR3 sequence reads: CASSQGTGGSPGSPLHF. CDR3 in DNA: TGTGCCAGCAGCCAAGGGACAGGGGGTTCTCCTGGTTCACCCCTCCACTTT.

This chain connects TRBV11-2 to TRBJ2-2; no clear D. The germline V and J ends were trimmed by 3 bases and 8 bases, with 10 bases remaining between them. CDR1 and CDR2 (germline): SGHAT, FQNNGV. The CDR3 extends over 13 amino acids. CDR3 region: CASSLGVLGELFF. CDR3 DNA sequence: TGTGCCAGCAGCTTGGGCGTTTTAGGGGAGCTGTTTTTT.

The sample holds one count of this clone. J is TRBJ1-1 and V is TRBV5-5, with TRBD1 matching 11 bases. Germline CDR1 reads SGHKS; CDR2 reads YYEKEE (reference sequence). The CDR3 runs to 13 residues. V lost 4 bases, J lost 8 bases, and 4 bases stayed unmatched. The CDR3: CASSKGQGVEAFF. Written as DNA, the CDR3 is TGTGCCAGCAGCAAGGGACAGGGGGTAGAAGCTTTCTTT.

The chain couples TRBV14 to TRBJ2-3; D is uncertain. With 3 bases removed from V and 4 bases from J, the gap between germline ends came to 8 bases. This CDR3 has 13 residues. The germline V gene encodes CDR1 SGHDN and CDR2 FVKESK. Written as DNA, the CDR3 is TGTGCCAGCAGCCACTTCGTCGCAGATACGCAGTATTTT. This gives the protein CASSHFVADTQYF.

The V and J genes are TRBV6-2 or TRBV6-3 and TRBJ1-4, with TRBD1 identical over 8 bases. The CDR3 contains 18 residues. Germline CDR1 is MNHEY and CDR2 is SVGEGT. V lost 5 bases to trimming and J lost 4 bases; unmatched junction nucleotides: 15. The CDR3 DNA follows: TGTGCCAGCAGTGTCGGGACAGGAAACCAAAGAATTAATGAAAAACTGTTTTTT. Its translation is CASSVGTGNQRINEKLFF.